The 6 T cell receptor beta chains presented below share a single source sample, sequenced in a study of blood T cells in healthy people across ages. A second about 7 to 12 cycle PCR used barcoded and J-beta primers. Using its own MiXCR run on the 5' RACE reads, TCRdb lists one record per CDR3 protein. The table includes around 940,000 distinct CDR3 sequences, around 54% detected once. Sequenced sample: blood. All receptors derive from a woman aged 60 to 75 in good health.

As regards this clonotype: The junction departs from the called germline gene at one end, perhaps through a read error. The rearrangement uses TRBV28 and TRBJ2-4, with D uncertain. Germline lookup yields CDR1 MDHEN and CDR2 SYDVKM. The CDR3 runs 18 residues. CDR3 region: CAGSFQRHRTNTKNIQYF. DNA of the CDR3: TGTGCCGGCAGTTTTCAGAGACACCGTACGAATACCAAAAACATTCAGTACTTC.

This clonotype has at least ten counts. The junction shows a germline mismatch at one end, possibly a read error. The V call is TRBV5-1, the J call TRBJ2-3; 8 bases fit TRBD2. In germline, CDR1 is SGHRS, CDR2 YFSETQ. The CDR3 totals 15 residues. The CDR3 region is CASSFSGTSTDTQYF. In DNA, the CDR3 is TGTGCCAGCAGCTTTAGCGGGACTAGCACAGATACGCAGTATTTT.

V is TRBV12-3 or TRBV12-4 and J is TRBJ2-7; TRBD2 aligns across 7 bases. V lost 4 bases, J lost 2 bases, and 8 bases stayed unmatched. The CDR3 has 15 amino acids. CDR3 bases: TGTGCCAGCAGTTCTGCGGGAGTGCTCCCCTACGAGCAGTACTTC. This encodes CASSSAGVLPYEQYF.

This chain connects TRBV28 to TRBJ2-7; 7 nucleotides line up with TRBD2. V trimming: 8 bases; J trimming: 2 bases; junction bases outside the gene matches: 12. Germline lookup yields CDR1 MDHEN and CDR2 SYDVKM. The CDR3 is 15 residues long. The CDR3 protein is CASRGVRSDPYEQYF. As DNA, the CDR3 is TGTGCCAGCCGGGGGGTCCGTTCCGACCCCTACGAGCAGTACTTC.

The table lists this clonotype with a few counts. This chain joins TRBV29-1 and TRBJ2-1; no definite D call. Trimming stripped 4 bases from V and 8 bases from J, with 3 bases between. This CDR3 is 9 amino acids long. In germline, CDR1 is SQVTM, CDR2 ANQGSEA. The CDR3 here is CSVGYEQFF. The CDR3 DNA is TGCAGCGTTGGGTATGAGCAGTTCTTC.

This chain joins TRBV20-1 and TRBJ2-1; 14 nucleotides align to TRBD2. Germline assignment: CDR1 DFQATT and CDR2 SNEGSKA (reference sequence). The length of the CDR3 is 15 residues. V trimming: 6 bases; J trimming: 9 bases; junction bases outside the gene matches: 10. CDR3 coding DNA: TGCAGTGCCAAGACTAGCGGGAGGGCCAGGGGTGAGCAGTTCTTC. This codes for CSAKTSGRARGEQFF.